Presented here are 23 T cell receptor beta chains from one specimen sequenced in a study of T cells after yellow fever vaccination. TCRdb passed the 5' RACE reads through MiXCR, listing each CDR3 protein once. The sample yields a few hundred thousand distinct CDR3 sequences, under 15% seen once. The specimen was CD4+ T cells sorted from PBMCs, collected 45 days after the yellow fever booster vaccination. The receptor set was obtained from a man aged 30 to 39 who received the YFV17D yellow fever vaccine.

This clonotype was seen only a few times. The chain has TRBV30 and TRBJ2-1; 9 positions match TRBD2. The CDR3 is made up of 13 amino acids. Germline V gene data show CDR1 as GTSNPN and CDR2 as SVGIG (reference sequence). Germline trimming cut 3 bases from V and 9 bases from J; bases unmatched to any gene: 6. In DNA form, the CDR3 reads TGTGCCTGGAGGGAGCGGGAGGAAGGTGAGCAGTTCTTC. Translated: CAWREREEGEQFF. The full variable domain, in which reference TRBV30 and TRBJ2-1 provide the parts outside the CDR3, is SQTIHQWPATLVQPVGSPLSLECTVEGTSNPNLYWYRQAAGRGLQLLFYSVGIGQISSEVPQNLSASRPQDRQFILSSKKLLLSDSGFYLCAWREREEGEQFFGPGTRLTVL.

In this sample, this clonotype turned up a few times. The rearrangement joins TRBV5-1 to TRBJ2-2; the match to TRBD1 covers 7 bases. V gave up 0 bases and J gave up 1 base; unmatched junction bases: 3. The CDR3 is 16 residues long. CDR1 and CDR2 (germline): SGHRS, YFSETQ. The CDR3 region has the DNA TGCGCCAGCAGCTTGGCAGGGGGTTGGAACACCGGGGAGCTGTTTTTT. Amino acid sequence: CASSLAGGWNTGELFF. Full variable domain (rest looked up from reference TRBV5-1 and TRBJ2-2): KAGVTQTPRYLIKTRGQQVTLSCSPISGHRSVSWYQQTPGQGLQFLFEYFSETQRNKGNFPGRFSGRQFSNSRSEMNVSTLELGDSALYLCASSLAGGWNTGELFFGEGSRLTVL.

This rearrangement joins TRBV5-1 to TRBJ2-1; TRBD2 is a possible D gene (6 bases). Trimming stripped 1 base from V and 3 bases from J, with 11 bases between. Germline V gene data show CDR1 as SGHRS and CDR2 as YFSETQ. This CDR3 comprises 15 residues. The CDR3 spells CASSLRAGNYNEQFF. The CDR3 nucleotides read TGCGCCAGCAGCTTGAGGGCGGGGAACTACAATGAGCAGTTCTTC.

This clonotype was observed a few times. The genes are TRBV7-2 and TRBJ2-1; D not resolved. The CDR3 length is 12 residues. Germline V gene sequence: CDR1 SGHTA, CDR2 FQGNSA. The V and J ends lost 5 bases and 2 bases respectively, with 4 bases between them. The CDR3 here is CASSSTYNEQFF. Written as DNA, the CDR3 is TGTGCCAGCAGCAGTACCTACAATGAGCAGTTCTTC.

This clonotype was counted a few times. The chain carries TRBV10-3 and TRBJ2-1; 7 positions match TRBD2. CDR1 is ENHRY and CDR2 is SYGVKD in the germline V gene. V was clipped by 0 bases and J by 5 bases; unmatched bases: 1. The CDR3 spans 14 residues. Written as DNA, the CDR3 is TGTGCCATCAGTGAGTCGGGAGGGGACAATGAGCAGTTCTTC. Amino acid sequence: CAISESGGDNEQFF.

This clonotype appeared a few times. This chain joins TRBV7-2 and TRBJ2-5, with 9 positions matching TRBD2. Germline CDR1 SGHTA, CDR2 FQGNSA. This CDR3 is built from 16 residues. Trimming cost V 7 bases and J 1 base; bases outside gene matches: 10. DNA for the CDR3: TGTGCCAGCAAGAGAGGTTCTAGCGGGGCCCAAGAGACCCAGTACTTC. This sequence encodes CASKRGSSGAQETQYF.

This clonotype was picked up one time. The chain has TRBV30 and TRBJ1-4, with 7 bases lining up with TRBD1. The CDR3 covers 14 residues. V lost 3 bases, J lost 7 bases, and 8 bases stayed unmatched. Germline CDR1 GTSNPN, CDR2 SVGIG (reference sequence). The CDR3 DNA is TGTGCCTGGAGAAACAGGGGATCGGGTGAAAAACTGTTTTTT. Translated, it gives CAWRNRGSGEKLFF.

This clonotype turned up a few times. This chain connects TRBV18 to TRBJ2-7; TRBD1 is a possible D gene (5 bases). The CDR3 runs 13 residues. Between the trimmed V and J ends, which lost 2 bases and 4 bases, there was a span of 9 bases. The germline CDR1 and CDR2 sequences are KGHSH and LQKENI. Here the CDR3 DNA reads TGTGCCAGCTCACCATCTCAGGGATACGAGCAGTACTTC. It specifies CASSPSQGYEQYF.

The V and J genes are TRBV7-2 and TRBJ2-2; weak D call: TRBD2 (5 bases). The CDR3 runs to 16 residues. V was cut by 0 bases and J by 7 bases, with 15 bases left in between. Germline V gives CDR1 SGHTA, CDR2 FQGNSA. This chain's CDR3 is CASSLAYLSGGGELFF. The CDR3 DNA reads TGTGCCAGCAGCTTAGCGTACCTCAGTGGAGGCGGGGAGCTGTTTTTT.

This chain uses TRBV6-1 with TRBJ1-1; TRBD1 matches at 8 bases. This CDR3 region has 15 residues. Germline trimming cut 6 bases from V and 5 bases from J; bases unmatched to any gene: 11. The germline CDR1 and CDR2 sequences are MNHNS and SASEGT. DNA of the CDR3: TGTGCCAGCAGCCTCCTAGGACAGGGTAGAACTGAAGCTTTCTTT. Translating it yields CASSLLGQGRTEAFF.

This rearrangement joins TRBV25-1 to TRBJ2-7; 9 bases align to TRBD1. This CDR3 is built from 16 residues. CDR1 and CDR2 (germline): MGHDK, SYGVNS. Trimming removed 1 base from V and 3 bases from J; junction bases left unmatched: 7. CDR3 sequence (DNA): TGTGCCAGCAGTGAATCCCGGACAGGGGCTGGCTACGAGCAGTACTTC. Translating it yields CASSESRTGAGYEQYF.

The V and J genes are TRBV12-3 or TRBV12-4 and TRBJ1-2, with D hard to call. This CDR3 comprises 12 residues. V gave up 4 bases and J gave up 4 bases, with 7 bases separating them. The CDR3 nucleotides are TGTGCCAGCAGTTACACAGCCTATGGCTACACCTTC. It codes for CASSYTAYGYTF.

The sample holds a few counts of this clonotype. V is TRBV24-1 and J is TRBJ2-7; 11 nucleotides align to TRBD2. Looked up from germline, CDR1 is KGHDR and CDR2 is SFDVKD. V was pared by 3 bases and J by 4 bases, with 10 bases of the junction left unmatched. The CDR3 has 17 amino acids. Here the CDR3 DNA reads TGTGCCACCAGTGATGCCCCCGGGACTAGCGGTACGTACGAGCAGTACTTC. Amino acid sequence: CATSDAPGTSGTYEQYF.

The V gene is TRBV7-9, the J gene TRBJ2-2; D may be TRBD2 (6 bases). The V and J ends lost 2 bases and 4 bases respectively, with 11 bases between them. Per germline, CDR1 SEHNR and CDR2 FQNEAQ (reference sequence). This CDR3 is built from 15 residues. CDR3 residues: CASSLPEGPTGELFF. The CDR3 nucleotides are TGTGCCAGCAGCTTACCGGAGGGTCCCACCGGGGAGCTGTTTTTT.

This clonotype was counted between two and nine times. V gene TRBV28 combines with J gene TRBJ1-6; maybe TRBD1 (5 bases). The CDR3 totals 15 residues. Germline V gene lookup returns CDR1 MDHEN and CDR2 SYDVKM. The V end lost 5 bases, the J end lost 6 bases, and 14 bases lay between the germline ends. CDR3 amino acids: CASSNGGLRNSPLHF. CDR3 coding DNA: TGTGCCAGCAGTAACGGGGGACTCCGTAATTCACCCCTCCACTTT.

The J gene is TRBJ2-1, the V gene TRBV29-1; the match to TRBD2 covers 7 bases. The CDR3 runs 15 residues. Germline V gene sequence: CDR1 SQVTM, CDR2 ANQGSEA. Trimming at V came to 6 bases and at J to 4 bases, leaving 12 bases not matched to a gene. CDR3 region: CSVAGGLAEYNEQFF. The CDR3 nucleotides read TGCAGCGTCGCTGGCGGCCTAGCGGAATACAATGAGCAGTTCTTC.

Only a few counts were recorded for this clonotype. The chain is built from TRBV20-1 and TRBJ2-1; 7 bases align to TRBD1. Germline trimming cut 1 base from V and 4 bases from J; bases unmatched to any gene: 7. The germline gives CDR1 DFQATT, CDR2 SNEGSKA (reference sequence). This CDR3 comprises 15 residues. The DNA for the CDR3 is TGCAGTGCTAGAGGCACAGGGGATCGGTACAATGAGCAGTTCTTC. This gives the protein CSARGTGDRYNEQFF.

The CDR3 DNA follows: TGTGCCAGCAGCTCTACTGGGGGGAACTACGAGCAGTACTTC. This encodes CASSSTGGNYEQYF. The chain employs TRBV7-2 and TRBJ2-7; tentative D call: TRBD2 (6 bases). The CDR3 is 14 amino acids. Between the trimmed V and J ends, which lost 4 bases and 3 bases, there was a span of 13 bases. From germline, CDR1 is SGHTA and CDR2 FQGNSA.

The chain joins TRBV5-5 to TRBJ2-1, with 9 bases fitting TRBD2. The CDR3 has 16 amino acids. The V segment lost 1 base and the J segment 0 bases; nucleotides outside the gene matches: 2. Germline V gene sequence: CDR1 SGHKS, CDR2 YYEKEE (reference sequence). The CDR3 is CASSLSSGVSYNEQFF. In DNA, the CDR3 is TGTGCCAGCAGCTTGTCTAGCGGGGTCTCCTACAATGAGCAGTTCTTC.

This clonotype was seen a handful of times. V is TRBV20-1 and J is TRBJ2-5; no definite D call. The germline V gene has CDR1 DFQATT and CDR2 SNEGSKA (reference sequence). Trimming pared 6 bases from V and 1 base from J, leaving 6 bases between. The CDR3 is 11 amino acids. The CDR3 spells CSATFQETQYF. CDR3 nucleotide sequence: TGCAGTGCCACTTTCCAAGAGACCCAGTACTTC.

This clonotype was seen only a few times. This rearrangement joins TRBV10-1 to TRBJ2-7; the match to TRBD1 covers 7 bases. The CDR3 consists of 16 residues. V gave up 0 bases and J gave up 0 bases; unmatched junction bases: 5. Germline V lookup: CDR1 WNHNN, CDR2 SYGVQD (reference sequence). The CDR3 coding sequence is TGCGCCAGCAGTGAGTCCACAGGGGCGACCTCCTACGAGCAGTACTTC. This sequence encodes CASSESTGATSYEQYF.

The J gene is TRBJ2-5, the V gene TRBV7-6; 14 nucleotides agree with TRBD2. This CDR3 region has 16 residues. Germline values: CDR1 SGHVS, CDR2 FNYEAQ. The V segment lost 5 bases and the J segment 5 bases; nucleotides outside the gene matches: 7. The CDR3 loop reads CASSPGLAGGWETQYF. The CDR3, as DNA: TGTGCCAGCAGCCCTGGACTAGCGGGAGGCTGGGAGACCCAGTACTTC.

A few counts support this clonotype. V usage is TRBV14 and J usage is TRBJ2-6; possibly TRBD1 for D (6 bases). CDR3 length: 15 amino acids. Per germline, CDR1 SGHDN and CDR2 FVKESK. Trimming took 4 bases from V and 2 from J, leaving 9 bases between them. CDR3 in DNA: TGTGCCAGCAGCCGTAACAGGGCTGGGGCCAACGTCCTGACTTTC. It yields the protein CASSRNRAGANVLTF.